Described below is a single TCR beta chain sequence and its context. TCRdb's copy holds only in-frame clones and misses some; the assay was immunoSEQ multiplex PCR. Seen here are 35,000 to 40,000 clones, 88% observed once, and the top ten hold approximately 10%. The source of the sample is a study of blood T cell repertoires in COVID-19. The TCR was taken from a man aged 55-75 years with active COVID-19. Sequencing was performed on peripheral blood.

CDR3 nucleotide sequence: TGTGCCAGCAGCGTAGGTGATGGACAGGGGTCGGATTCACCCCTCCACTTT. Protein sequence: CASSVGDGQGSDSPLHF. This rearrangement joins TRBV9 to TRBJ1-6; TRBD1 matches at 9 bases. With V trimmed by 0 bases and J by 8 bases, 9 bases remained unmatched. The CDR3 extends over 17 amino acids. Germline V gives CDR1 SGDLS, CDR2 YYNGEE.